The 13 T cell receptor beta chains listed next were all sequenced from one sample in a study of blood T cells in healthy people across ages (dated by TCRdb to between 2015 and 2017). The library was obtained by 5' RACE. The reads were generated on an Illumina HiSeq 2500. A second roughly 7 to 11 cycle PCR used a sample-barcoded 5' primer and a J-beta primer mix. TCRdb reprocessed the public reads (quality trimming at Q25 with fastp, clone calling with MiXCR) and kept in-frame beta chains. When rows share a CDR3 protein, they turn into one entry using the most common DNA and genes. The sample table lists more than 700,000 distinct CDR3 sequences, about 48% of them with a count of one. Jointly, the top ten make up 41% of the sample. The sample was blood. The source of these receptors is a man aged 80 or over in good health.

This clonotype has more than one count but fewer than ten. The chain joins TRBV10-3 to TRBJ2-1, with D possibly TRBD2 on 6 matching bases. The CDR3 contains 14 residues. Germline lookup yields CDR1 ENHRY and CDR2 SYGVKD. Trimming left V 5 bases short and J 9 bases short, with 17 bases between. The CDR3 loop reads CAISSGAPLGEQFF. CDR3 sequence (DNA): TGTGCCATCAGTTCGGGAGCTCCCCTTGGTGAGCAGTTCTTC.

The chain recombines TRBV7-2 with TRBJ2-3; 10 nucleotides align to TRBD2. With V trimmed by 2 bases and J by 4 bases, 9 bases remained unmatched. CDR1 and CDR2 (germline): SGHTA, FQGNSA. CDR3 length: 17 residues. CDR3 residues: CASSLKAGGLRPDTQYF. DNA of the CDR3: TGTGCCAGCAGCTTAAAAGCGGGAGGGCTCAGACCAGATACGCAGTATTTT. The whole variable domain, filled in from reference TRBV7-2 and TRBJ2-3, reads GAGVSQSPSNKVTEKGKDVELRCDPISGHTALYWYRQSLGQGLEFLIYFQGNSAPDKSGLPSDRFSAERTGGSVSTLTIQRTQQEDSAVYLCASSLKAGGLRPDTQYFGPGTRLTVL.

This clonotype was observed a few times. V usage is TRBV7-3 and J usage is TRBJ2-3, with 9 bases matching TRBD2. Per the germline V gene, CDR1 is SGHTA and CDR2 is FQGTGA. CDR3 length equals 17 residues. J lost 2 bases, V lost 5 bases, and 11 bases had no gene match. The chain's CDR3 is CASSLHRLAVLTDTQYF. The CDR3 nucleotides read TGTGCCAGCAGCCTCCATCGACTAGCGGTTCTCACAGATACGCAGTATTTT.

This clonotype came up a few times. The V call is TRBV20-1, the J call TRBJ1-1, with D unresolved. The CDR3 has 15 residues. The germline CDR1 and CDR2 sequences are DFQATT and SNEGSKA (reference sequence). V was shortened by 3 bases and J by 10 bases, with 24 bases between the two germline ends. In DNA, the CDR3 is TGCAGTGCTAGGTTCATGGCGCACAGCCCGTTAGGAGCTTTCTTT. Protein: CSARFMAHSPLGAFF.

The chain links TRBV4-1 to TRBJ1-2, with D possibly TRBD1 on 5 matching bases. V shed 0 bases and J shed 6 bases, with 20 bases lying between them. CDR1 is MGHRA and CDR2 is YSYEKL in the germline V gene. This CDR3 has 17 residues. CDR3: CASSQEVSGRQGHGYTF. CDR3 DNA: TGCGCCAGCAGCCAAGAGGTATCGGGGCGGCAAGGCCATGGCTACACCTTC.

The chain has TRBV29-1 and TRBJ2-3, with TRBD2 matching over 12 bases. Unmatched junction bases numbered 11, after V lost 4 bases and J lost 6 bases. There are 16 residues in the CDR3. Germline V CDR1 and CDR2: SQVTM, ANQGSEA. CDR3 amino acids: CSVGTSGTTGRDTQYF. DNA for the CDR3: TGCAGCGTTGGGACTAGCGGGACCACGGGGCGTGATACGCAGTATTTT.

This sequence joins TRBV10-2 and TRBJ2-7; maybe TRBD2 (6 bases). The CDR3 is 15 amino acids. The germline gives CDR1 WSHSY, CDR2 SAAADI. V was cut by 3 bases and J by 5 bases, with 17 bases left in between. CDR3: CASSDPWGVENEQYF. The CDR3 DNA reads TGCGCCAGCAGTGACCCCTGGGGGGTTGAGAACGAGCAGTACTTC.

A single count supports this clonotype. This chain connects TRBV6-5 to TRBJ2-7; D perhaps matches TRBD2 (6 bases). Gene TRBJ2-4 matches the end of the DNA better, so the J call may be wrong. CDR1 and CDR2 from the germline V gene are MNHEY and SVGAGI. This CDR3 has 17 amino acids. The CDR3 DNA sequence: TGTGCCAGCAGTTACTCGGGACTCACCGGCCCTGAGCGCATTCAGTACTTC. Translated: CASSYSGLTGPERIQYF.

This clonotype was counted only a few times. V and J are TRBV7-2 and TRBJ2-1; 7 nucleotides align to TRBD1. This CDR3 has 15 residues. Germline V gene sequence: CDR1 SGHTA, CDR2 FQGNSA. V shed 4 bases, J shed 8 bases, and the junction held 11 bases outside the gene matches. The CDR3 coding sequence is TGTGCCAGCAGCTCCCCGGACAGGTTCGTCGATGAGCAGTTCTTC. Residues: CASSSPDRFVDEQFF.

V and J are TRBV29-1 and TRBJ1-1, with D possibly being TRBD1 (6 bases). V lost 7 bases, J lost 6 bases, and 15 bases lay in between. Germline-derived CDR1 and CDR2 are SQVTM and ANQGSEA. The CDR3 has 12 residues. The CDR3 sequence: CSAGAPGPEAFF. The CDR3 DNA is TGCAGCGCAGGGGCACCGGGGCCTGAAGCTTTCTTT. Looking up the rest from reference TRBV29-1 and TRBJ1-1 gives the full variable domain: SAVISQKPSRDICQRGTSLTIQCQVDSQVTMMFWYRQQPGQSLTLIATANQGSEATYESGFVIDKFPISRPNLTFSTLTVSNMSPEDSSIYLCSAGAPGPEAFFGQGTRLTVV.

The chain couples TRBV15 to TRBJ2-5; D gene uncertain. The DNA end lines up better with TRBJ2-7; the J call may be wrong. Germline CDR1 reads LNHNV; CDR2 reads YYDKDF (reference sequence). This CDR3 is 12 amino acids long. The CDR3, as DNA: TGTGCCACCCCAGATAAAGCCTACGAGCAGTACTTC. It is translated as CATPDKAYEQYF.

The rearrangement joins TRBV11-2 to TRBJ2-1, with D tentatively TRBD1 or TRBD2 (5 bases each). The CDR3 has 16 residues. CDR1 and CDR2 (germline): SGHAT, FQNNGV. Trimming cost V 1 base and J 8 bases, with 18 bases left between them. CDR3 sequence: CASSLAARGGRHEQFF. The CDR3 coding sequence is TGTGCCAGCAGCTTAGCGGCTCGGGGCGGTAGGCATGAGCAGTTCTTC.

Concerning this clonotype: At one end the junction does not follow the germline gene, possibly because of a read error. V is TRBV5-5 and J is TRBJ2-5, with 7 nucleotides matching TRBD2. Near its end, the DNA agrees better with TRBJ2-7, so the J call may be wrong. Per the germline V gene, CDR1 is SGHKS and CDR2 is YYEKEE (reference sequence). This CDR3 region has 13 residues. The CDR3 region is CASRKSGTYEQYF. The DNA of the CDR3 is TGCGCCAGCAGAAAAAGCGGGACCTACGAGCAGTACTTC.